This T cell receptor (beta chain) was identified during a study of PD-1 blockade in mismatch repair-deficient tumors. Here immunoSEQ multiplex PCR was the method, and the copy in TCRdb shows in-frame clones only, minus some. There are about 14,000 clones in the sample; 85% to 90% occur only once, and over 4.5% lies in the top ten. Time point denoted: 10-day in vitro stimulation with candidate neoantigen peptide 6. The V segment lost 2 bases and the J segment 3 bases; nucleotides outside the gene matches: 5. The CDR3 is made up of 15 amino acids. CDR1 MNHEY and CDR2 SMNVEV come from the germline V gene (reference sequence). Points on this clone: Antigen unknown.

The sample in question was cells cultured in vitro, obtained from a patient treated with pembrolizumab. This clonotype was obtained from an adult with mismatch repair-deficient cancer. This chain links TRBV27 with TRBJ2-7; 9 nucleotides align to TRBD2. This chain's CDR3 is CASSLSPSGIYEQYF. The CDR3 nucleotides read TGTGCCAGCAGTTTAAGTCCTAGCGGGATCTACGAGCAGTACTTC.